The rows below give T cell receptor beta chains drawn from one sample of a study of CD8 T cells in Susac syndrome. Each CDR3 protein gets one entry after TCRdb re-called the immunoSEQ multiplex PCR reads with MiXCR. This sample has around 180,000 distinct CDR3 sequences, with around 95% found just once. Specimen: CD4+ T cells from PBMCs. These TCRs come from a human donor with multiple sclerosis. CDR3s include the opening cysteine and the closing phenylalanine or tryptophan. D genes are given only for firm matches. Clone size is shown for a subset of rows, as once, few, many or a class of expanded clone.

CDR3: CASRKGTDHRETQYF
DNA: TGTGCCAGCAGGAAGGGGACAGATCATCGGGAGACCCAGTACTTC
J: TRBJ2-5
length: 15
D: TRBD1
size: -
V: TRBV12-3/TRBV12-4

CDR3: CSVGGVGRLDDVLTF
DNA: TGCAGCGTTGGGGGAGTGGGACGCCTAGACGACGTCCTGACTTTC
J: TRBJ2-6
length: 15
D: -
size: -
V: TRBV29-1

CDR3: CASSTTGGTQPQHF
DNA: TGTGCCAGCAGTACGACAGGGGGCACTCAGCCCCAGCATTTT
J: TRBJ1-5
length: 14
D: TRBD1
size: -
V: TRBV12-3/TRBV12-4

CDR3: CAWSPGRRNTEAFF
DNA: TGTGCCTGGAGCCCGGGACGGCGGAACACTGAAGCTTTCTTT
J: TRBJ1-1
length: 14
D: -
size: -
V: TRBV30

CDR3: CASSSPGAGYNEQFF
DNA: TGTGCCAGCAGTTCTCCGGGGGCTGGCTACAATGAGCAGTTCTTC
J: TRBJ2-1
length: 15
D: -
size: -
V: TRBV27

CDR3: CASSFGRVGNEQFF
DNA: TGTGCCAGCAGCTTTGGCAGGGTGGGCAATGAGCAGTTCTTC
J: TRBJ2-1
length: 14
D: -
size: -
V: TRBV11-1

CDR3: CASSARTDPGYTF
DNA: TGTGCCAGCAGTGCCCGGACCGACCCGGGCTACACCTTC
J: TRBJ1-2
length: 13
D: -
size: -
V: TRBV6-2/TRBV6-3

CDR3: CASSSRGLATDTQYF
DNA: TGTGCCAGCAGCTCCCGAGGACTAGCAACCGATACGCAGTATTTT
J: TRBJ2-3
length: 15
D: TRBD2
size: -
V: TRBV7-2

CDR3: CASSPRVEQFF
DNA: TGTGCCAGCAGCCCTCGGGTTGAGCAGTTCTTC
J: TRBJ2-1
length: 11
D: -
size: -
V: TRBV7-2

CDR3: CASSYLGTGGSYGYTF
DNA: TGTGCCAGCAGCTACCTCGGGACAGGGGGCAGCTATGGCTACACCTTC
J: TRBJ1-2
length: 16
D: TRBD1
size: once
V: TRBV6-5

CDR3: CASRTENEQFF
DNA: TGTGCCAGCAGAACCGAGAATGAGCAGTTCTTC
J: TRBJ2-1
length: 11
D: -
size: -
V: TRBV6-5

CDR3: CASSLILGSGANVLTF
DNA: TGTGCCAGCAGCTTAATCCTCGGCTCTGGGGCCAACGTCCTGACTTTC
J: TRBJ2-6
length: 16
D: -
size: -
V: TRBV7-9

CDR3: CATRRAALDTEAFF
DNA: TGTGCCACCCGGCGGGCCGCGCTGGACACTGAAGCTTTCTTT
J: TRBJ1-1
length: 14
D: -
size: -
V: TRBV6-2/TRBV6-3

CDR3: CSAQTGPNTEAFF
DNA: TGCAGTGCCCAGACAGGTCCGAACACTGAAGCTTTCTTT
J: TRBJ1-1
length: 13
D: -
size: -
V: TRBV20-1

CDR3: CASSYSTGIYGYTF
DNA: TGTGCCAGCAGTTACTCGACTGGCATATATGGCTACACCTTC
J: TRBJ1-2
length: 14
D: -
size: once
V: TRBV6-5

CDR3: CASRWRGTRSTDTQYF
DNA: TGTGCCAGCAGATGGCGGGGGACGCGAAGCACAGATACGCAGTATTTT
J: TRBJ2-3
length: 16
D: TRBD2
size: -
V: TRBV5-6

CDR3: CASSQAVDFTYGYTF
DNA: TGTGCCAGCAGCCAAGCGGTGGACTTCACCTATGGCTACACCTTC
J: TRBJ1-2
length: 15
D: -
size: -
V: TRBV4-2

CDR3: CASSPLQGAGELFF
DNA: TGTGCCAGCAGCCCACTACAGGGGGCCGGGGAGCTGTTTTTT
J: TRBJ2-2
length: 14
D: TRBD1
size: -
V: TRBV4-2

CDR3: CSAPTGFYAYTF
DNA: TGCAGTGCTCCCACAGGGTTCTATGCATACACCTTC
J: TRBJ1-2
length: 12
D: -
size: -
V: TRBV20-1

CDR3: CASSQEGLASYNEQFF
DNA: TGCGCCAGCAGCCAAGAGGGACTAGCCTCCTACAATGAGCAGTTCTTC
J: TRBJ2-1
length: 16
D: TRBD2
size: -
V: TRBV4-3

CDR3: CASSGSGEQETQYF
DNA: TGTGCTAGCAGCGGAAGCGGAGAACAAGAGACCCAGTACTTC
J: TRBJ2-5
length: 14
D: -
size: -
V: TRBV7-7

CDR3: CASSLNPGNTIYF
DNA: TGTGCCAGCAGCTTAAACCCCGGAAACACCATATATTTT
J: TRBJ1-3
length: 13
D: -
size: -
V: TRBV7-8

CDR3: CASFSFGDRAYNSPLHF
DNA: TGTGCCAGCTTCTCATTCGGGGACAGGGCCTATAATTCACCCCTCCACTTT
J: TRBJ1-6
length: 17
D: TRBD1
size: -
V: TRBV28

CDR3: CASSLPPGQGNNEQFF
DNA: TGTGCCAGCAGCTTACCGCCGGGACAGGGGAACAATGAGCAGTTCTTC
J: TRBJ2-1
length: 16
D: TRBD1
size: -
V: TRBV7-9

CDR3: CATSASAYGYTF
DNA: TGTGCCACCAGCGCCTCAGCTTATGGCTACACCTTC
J: TRBJ1-2
length: 12
D: -
size: -
V: TRBV15

CDR3: CASSESKTGTSYEQYF
DNA: TGTGCCAGCAGTGAGTCTAAGACAGGGACGTCCTACGAGCAGTACTTC
J: TRBJ2-7
length: 16
D: TRBD1
size: -
V: TRBV25-1

CDR3: CASASVENTEAFF
DNA: TGTGCTAGTGCCTCGGTCGAGAACACTGAAGCTTTCTTT
J: TRBJ1-1
length: 13
D: -
size: -
V: TRBV12-5

CDR3: CATLQDRAYNEQFF
DNA: TGTGCCACCCTCCAGGACAGGGCCTACAATGAGCAGTTCTTC
J: TRBJ2-1
length: 14
D: TRBD1
size: -
V: TRBV15

CDR3: CASSLTGTDNTEAFF
DNA: TGTGCCAGCAGCCTGACTGGGACAGATAACACTGAAGCTTTCTTT
J: TRBJ1-1
length: 15
D: TRBD1
size: -
V: TRBV7-3

CDR3: CAGWYIRGRTNEKLFF
DNA: TGTGCCGGGTGGTACATCAGGGGGCGGACTAATGAAAAACTGTTTTTT
J: TRBJ1-4
length: 16
D: TRBD1
size: -
V: TRBV30

CDR3: CASSDGARGRGETQYF
DNA: TGTGCCAGCAGCGACGGCGCGCGGGGGCGGGGAGAGACCCAGTACTTC
J: TRBJ2-5
length: 16
D: -
size: -
V: TRBV9

CDR3: CASSRSGTGRTDTQYF
DNA: TGTGCCAGCAGCCGATCCGGGACAGGCCGGACAGATACGCAGTATTTT
J: TRBJ2-3
length: 16
D: TRBD1
size: -
V: TRBV14

CDR3: CAWSPRSGGNSPLHF
DNA: TGTGCCTGGAGCCCGAGGTCCGGTGGTAATTCACCCCTCCACTTT
J: TRBJ1-6
length: 15
D: -
size: -
V: TRBV30

CDR3: CASRGAQGQQETQYF
DNA: TGTGCCAGCAGGGGGGCACAGGGCCAACAAGAGACCCAGTACTTC
J: TRBJ2-5
length: 15
D: -
size: once
V: TRBV28

CDR3: CARAGELFF
DNA: TGTGCCAGGGCCGGGGAGCTGTTTTTT
J: TRBJ2-2
length: 9
D: -
size: -
V: TRBV9

CDR3: CASRHRNLLGPTPLANYGYTF
DNA: TGCGCCAGCAGGCATCGAAACCTGCTGGGGCCTACACCCCTAGCTAACTATGGCTACACCTTC
J: TRBJ1-2
length: 21
D: -
size: -
V: TRBV23-1

CDR3: CASSQARVLSKAFF
DNA: TGCGCCAGCAGCCAGGCCAGGGTCTTGAGTAAAGCTTTCTTT
J: TRBJ1-1
length: 14
D: -
size: -
V: TRBV4-3

CDR3: CASSPERSSSPLHF
DNA: TGTGCCAGCAGCCCCGAGCGAAGCTCTTCACCCCTCCACTTT
J: TRBJ1-6
length: 14
D: -
size: -
V: TRBV6-5

CDR3: CASSELTSGGAQDTQYF
DNA: TGTGCCAGCAGTGAACTGACTAGCGGGGGGGCCCAAGATACGCAGTATTTT
J: TRBJ2-3
length: 17
D: TRBD2
size: -
V: TRBV2

CDR3: CSAGLQGVSGYTF
DNA: TGCAGCGCCGGACTACAGGGGGTATCCGGCTACACCTTC
J: TRBJ1-2
length: 13
D: TRBD1
size: -
V: TRBV29-1

CDR3: CASGSLGTANSPLHF
DNA: TGTGCCAGCGGCTCCCTCGGGACAGCCAATTCACCCCTCCACTTT
J: TRBJ1-6
length: 15
D: TRBD1
size: -
V: TRBV28